This T cell receptor beta chain was recovered during a study of shared clonotypes between healthy human individuals. Study at large: Per-donor plates numbered three CD4 naive, three CD4 memory, two CD8 naive and one CD8 memory.

For this clone: As yet, its antigen is unknown.

Terminally differentiated effector memory CD45RA+ cells were excluded by CCR7 positive selection of CD45RO-negative cells. HIV-negative, healthy adults without recent acute infections or vaccinations were the donors. Germline V gives CDR1 SGHAT, CDR2 FQNNGV. V lost 5 bases and J lost 2; bases outside the gene matches: 13. The CDR3 extends over 17 amino acids. Broader study findings: Rarefaction indicated that sorted-subset sequencing remained incomplete although depth was large.

Here immunoSEQ multiplex PCR was the method, and the copy in TCRdb shows in-frame clones only, minus some. The sample holds some 2.1 million clones, around 96% seen once. This TCR was recovered from a man aged 18 to 30 in good health. The sample comprised naive CD8+ T cells sorted from blood. The chain couples TRBV11-2 to TRBJ2-7; 9 nucleotides align to TRBD1. The CDR3 DNA reads TGTGCCAGCAGCCCCTTACCCGGGACAGGGATACCCTACGAGCAGTACTTC. Protein sequence: CASSPLPGTGIPYEQYF. Variable domain in full (rest from reference TRBV11-2 and TRBJ2-7): EAGVAQSPRYKIIEKRQSVAFWCNPISGHATLYWYQQILGQGPKLLIQFQNNGVVDDSQLPKDRFSAERLKGVDSTLKIQPAKLEDSAVYLCASSPLPGTGIPYEQYFGPGTRLTVT.